Listed below are T cell receptor beta chains from one sample, sequenced in a study of blood T cell repertoires in COVID-19. Method: immunoSEQ multiplex PCR; TCRdb's copy keeps in-frame clones and lacks some. Found here are 75,000 to 90,000 clones, about 89% of them singletons; the top ten hold 4.9%. The specimen was peripheral blood. The receptors originated from a man between 45 and 60 years old with active or convalescent COVID-19. Each CDR3 is given with its conserved first and last residue. Each record gives: V gene, CDR3 length, CDR3 protein.

>TRBV6-5|12
CASSSGWEKLFF
>TRBV5-6|14
CARPIRGPYNEQFF
>TRBV24-1|13
CATSDRTVSGYTF
>TRBV7-9|16
CASSFSSGGNTDTQYF
>TRBV15|14
CATSRAGFGNTIYF
>TRBV6-2/TRBV6-3|16
CASSPSLSTGRYTQYF
>TRBV6-5|15
CASRLNGQGGETQYF
>TRBV27|15
CASSSTGATNEKLFF
>TRBV2|17
CASSRRTGRGISYGYTF
>TRBV7-2|13
CASSLGVTYEQYF
>TRBV7-9|18
CASSLEWTGGVSNQPQHF
>TRBV5-1|15
CASSHGDREVYGYTF
>TRBV5-1|14
CASSRRTNTGELFF
>TRBV28|14
CASSPVQEYQPQHF
>TRBV5-1|15
CASSGTGFDTGELFF
>TRBV28|13
CASSLIQDSEQYF
>TRBV28|13
CASSPLTPETQYF
>TRBV5-5|17
CASSLIPGENSNQPQHF
>TRBV19|13
CASSKQAHQPQHF
>TRBV28|16
CASRGQGARTSAGYTF
>TRBV2|15
CASSRAGQVENTIYF
>TRBV4-3|14
CASSQDPGGYEQYF
>TRBV7-9|13
CASIQGVTGELFF
>TRBV27|16
CASSFRQGGSQETQYF
>TRBV21-1|15
CASSNPPGTTYGYTF
>TRBV7-9|14
CASSPRGQTDTQYF
>TRBV27|14
CASSPQDRNTEAFF
>TRBV13|16
CASSLSPLGTREKLFF
>TRBV4-1|17
CASSQDRPGGYNSPLHF
>TRBV3-1/TRBV3-2|14
CASSQEQVNTEAFF
>TRBV2|14
CASSGEGRNTEAFF
>TRBV27|15
CASSPPRGGQVTQYF
>TRBV9|16
CASSVGSSGGTDTQYF
>TRBV28|16
CASSLSGFANTGELFF
>TRBV7-8|17
CASSLGTSGVNTDTQYF